Presented here are 13 T cell receptor beta chains from one specimen sequenced in a study of blood T cell repertoires in COVID-19 (dated by TCRdb to 2018 to 2020). The receptor library was made with the immunoSEQ multiplex PCR assay. TCRdb took this table from immuneACCESS and kept in-frame rearrangements with V and J called. Such tables lack part of the clones; where checked against another copy, unresolved V genes explain under half of the gap, and the rest is unexplained. Across this sample there are 300,000 to 450,000 clones, with roughly 85% seen only once. The ten largest clonotypes hold approximately 3.6% of the sample. Sequenced input: peripheral blood. These receptors were collected from a woman aged 18-29 years with acute or convalescent COVID-19.

The J gene is TRBJ1-2, the V gene TRBV6-5; TRBD1 aligns across 7 bases. V lost 6 bases to trimming and J lost 4 bases; unmatched junction nucleotides: 8. The CDR3 spans 14 residues. The germline CDR1 and CDR2 sequences are MNHEY and SVGAGI. The CDR3 is CASRQIQGFYGYTF. The CDR3 nucleotides read TGTGCCAGCAGGCAAATACAGGGGTTCTATGGCTACACCTTC.

This clone was seen just once. This chain uses TRBV14 with TRBJ1-6; TRBD1 aligns across 7 bases. Germline CDR1 and CDR2: SGHDN and FVKESK. The CDR3 length is 16 residues. V dropped 1 base and J dropped 4; count of bases not matched to a gene: 4. Here the CDR3 DNA reads TGTGCCAGCAGCCAAGTCGGCAGGGGGTATAATTCACCCCTCCACTTT. It specifies CASSQVGRGYNSPLHF.

The V gene is TRBV5-8, the J gene TRBJ1-4; 9 bases are a match to TRBD1. The V gene's germline CDR1 is SGHTS and CDR2 YDEGEE. This CDR3 is 14 amino acids long. Trimming took 4 bases from V and 10 from J; bases not matched to a gene: 8. The CDR3 loop reads CASSIYWDRAKLFF. The DNA of the CDR3 is TGTGCCAGCAGCATATACTGGGACAGGGCAAAACTGTTTTTT. Full variable domain (outside the CDR3, taken from reference TRBV5-8 and TRBJ1-4): EAGVTQSPTHLIKTRGQQATLRCSPISGHTSVYWYQQALGLGLQFLLWYDEGEERNRGNFPPRFSGRQFPNYSSELNVNALELEDSALYLCASSIYWDRAKLFFGSGTQLSVL.

The rearrangement uses TRBV4-2 and TRBJ1-2; 7 nucleotides agree with TRBD1. J was trimmed by 8 bases and V by 0 bases; bases with no gene match: 9. The CDR3 extends over 15 amino acids. Germline CDR1 is LGHNA and CDR2 is YNFKEQ. CDR3 amino acids: CASSQERGGASGYTF. The CDR3 bases are TGTGCCAGCAGCCAAGAAAGAGGGGGCGCGTCAGGCTACACCTTC.

This chain uses TRBV28 with TRBJ2-7; TRBD1 aligns across 8 bases. The J segment lost 7 bases and the V segment lost 3 bases, leaving 11 bases of the junction unmatched. The CDR3 loop spans 15 amino acids. From germline, CDR1 is MDHEN and CDR2 SYDVKM. The CDR3 DNA is TGTGCCAGCAGTTTTGGGCAGGGGGCGTACTATGAGCAGTACTTC. The encoded protein is CASSFGQGAYYEQYF.

The chain carries TRBV3-1 (or the pseudogene TRBV3-2) and TRBJ1-1; weak D call: TRBD1 (5 bases). Trimming took 4 bases from V and 6 from J, leaving 15 bases between them. This CDR3 has 14 amino acids. Germline assignment: CDR1 LGHDT and CDR2 YNNKEL (reference sequence). The CDR3 is CASSPGGVWAEAFF. CDR3 DNA: TGTGCCAGCAGCCCAGGAGGGGTATGGGCTGAAGCTTTCTTT.

The chain links TRBV4-1 to TRBJ1-5; the D gene is possibly TRBD1 (6 bases). V lost 1 base and J lost 4, with 14 bases in between. CDR3 length: 16 amino acids. The germline CDR1 and CDR2 sequences are MGHRA and YSYEKL. The CDR3, as DNA: TGCGCCAGCAGCCAAGTTACAGGGATGGGAAATCAGCCCCAGCATTTT. Translated: CASSQVTGMGNQPQHF.

The V gene is TRBV7-9, the J gene TRBJ2-1; TRBD1 aligns across 7 bases. Trimming removed 1 base from V and 10 bases from J; junction bases left unmatched: 16. Germline CDR1 reads SEHNR; CDR2 reads FQNEAQ (reference sequence). CDR3 length: 17 residues. The CDR3 DNA is TGTGCCAGCAGCTTAGGTTCACTTGGGACAGCCGAAAGAGAGCAGTTCTTC. Translation: CASSLGSLGTAEREQFF.

The V gene is TRBV7-9, the J gene TRBJ2-5; tentative D call: TRBD1 (6 bases). V was cut by 2 bases and J by 7 bases, with 11 bases left in between. Germline V gives CDR1 SEHNR, CDR2 FQNEAQ (reference sequence). The CDR3 loop spans 13 amino acids. The CDR3 coding sequence is TGTGCCAGCAGCTTACAGGGGCTAGGGACCCAGTACTTC. Translating gives CASSLQGLGTQYF.

This rearrangement joins TRBV5-1 to TRBJ2-1, with 7 bases fitting TRBD2. After removal of 5 bases from V and 2 bases from J, the junction contained 7 bases not matched to a gene. This CDR3 has 15 residues. CDR1 is SGHRS and CDR2 is YFSETQ in the germline V gene. CDR3 DNA: TGCGCCAGCAGGTACGCTAGCGGCGCCTACAATGAGCAGTTCTTC. Its translation is CASRYASGAYNEQFF.

This clone was counted between two and nine times. The chain employs TRBV11-2 and TRBJ1-6; 10 positions agree with TRBD1. Germline values: CDR1 SGHAT, CDR2 FQNNGV. This CDR3 has 14 residues. The V segment lost 4 bases and the J segment 10 bases; nucleotides outside the gene matches: 4. CDR3 DNA: TGTGCCAGCAGCTCGGGACAGGGGTTGTCACCCCTCCACTTT. It is translated as CASSSGQGLSPLHF.

The chain joins TRBV5-4 to TRBJ2-3; 7 bases align to TRBD2. Germline V gene lookup returns CDR1 SGHNT and CDR2 YYREEE (reference sequence). V shed 10 bases and J 5 bases; nucleotides not matched to a gene: 13. The CDR3 is 14 residues long. CDR3 nucleotides: TGTGCCGGCGGGGCGGGAGCTCAGGGAGATACGCAGTATTTT. Amino acids: CAGGAGAQGDTQYF.

The CDR3 is CATSDLIRSGTKHFKETQYF. CDR3 DNA: TGTGCCACCAGTGACTTGATCCGTAGCGGGACCAAACATTTCAAAGAGACCCAGTACTTC. This sequence joins TRBV24-1 and TRBJ2-5; TRBD2 matches 8 bases. This CDR3 comprises 20 residues. Germline trimming cut 4 bases from V and 3 bases from J; bases unmatched to any gene: 21. The germline gives CDR1 KGHDR, CDR2 SFDVKD.